This TCR beta chain derives from a study of cytomegalovirus exposure and HLA in healthy donors. Study-wide background: Genetic ancestry analysis placed around four fifths of the 398 donors that were genotyped in the Caucasian-associated cluster.

Remarks on this clone: Its specificity is unknown.

Findings and limits, study-wide: V- and J-gene trimming of TCR beta was linked (in a later analysis) to a missense DCLRE1C variant. Further analysis, carried out later, found HLA-associated TCR beta chains more clonally expanded than equally common other chains. Researchers catalogued approximately 170 TCR beta chains as cytomegalovirus-associated.

The PCR was carried out with 60 Vbeta primers and 13 Jbeta primers. This table comes from immunoSEQ multiplex PCR, and its TCRdb copy is limited to in-frame clones, with some not included. This repertoire shows 120,000 to 150,000 clones, approximately 88% found once; its top ten account for roughly 0.5%. This CDR3 spans 13 amino acids. Germline lookup yields CDR1 GTSNPN and CDR2 SVGIG (reference sequence). With 3 bases removed from V and 5 bases from J, the gap between germline ends came to 14 bases. The sequencing input was PBMCs. The TCR comes from a woman in her thirties or forties in good health and CMV-seronegative. The V gene is TRBV30, the J gene TRBJ2-7; no reliable D call. In nucleotides, the CDR3 is TGTGCCTGGAGAGCCCACTTAACCCACGAGCAGTACTTC. It is translated as CAWRAHLTHEQYF.